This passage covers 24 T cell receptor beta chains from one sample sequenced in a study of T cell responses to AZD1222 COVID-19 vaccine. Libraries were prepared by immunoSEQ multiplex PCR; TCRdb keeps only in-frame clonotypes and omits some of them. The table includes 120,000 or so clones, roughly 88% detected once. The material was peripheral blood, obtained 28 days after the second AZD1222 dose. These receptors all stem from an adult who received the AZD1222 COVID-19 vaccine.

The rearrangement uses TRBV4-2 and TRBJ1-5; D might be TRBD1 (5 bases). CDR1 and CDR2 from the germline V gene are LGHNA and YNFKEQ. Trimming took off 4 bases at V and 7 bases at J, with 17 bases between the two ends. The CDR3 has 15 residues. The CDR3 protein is CASSPAGGERQPQHF. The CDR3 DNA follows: TGTGCCAGCAGCCCCGCGGGGGGGGAAAGGCAGCCCCAGCATTTT.

The CDR3 coding sequence is TGCAGCGTTGACGCCTGGGGAACTGGAAACACCATATATTTT. Protein product: CSVDAWGTGNTIYF. The chain joins TRBV29-1 to TRBJ1-3, with no clear D. The CDR3 has 14 residues. With 3 bases removed from V and 2 bases from J, the gap between germline ends came to 11 bases. The V gene's germline CDR1 is SQVTM and CDR2 ANQGSEA. Variable domain in full (rest from reference TRBV29-1 and TRBJ1-3): SAVISQKPSRDICQRGTSLTIQCQVDSQVTMMFWYRQQPGQSLTLIATANQGSEATYESGFVIDKFPISRPNLTFSTLTVSNMSPEDSSIYLCSVDAWGTGNTIYFGEGSWLTVV.

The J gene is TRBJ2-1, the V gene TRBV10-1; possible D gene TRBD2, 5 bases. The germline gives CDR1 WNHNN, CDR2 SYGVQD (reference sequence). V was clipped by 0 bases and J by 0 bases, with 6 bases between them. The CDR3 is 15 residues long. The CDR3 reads CASSESGSSYNEQFF. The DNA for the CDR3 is TGCGCCAGCAGTGAGTCGGGGAGCTCCTACAATGAGCAGTTCTTC.

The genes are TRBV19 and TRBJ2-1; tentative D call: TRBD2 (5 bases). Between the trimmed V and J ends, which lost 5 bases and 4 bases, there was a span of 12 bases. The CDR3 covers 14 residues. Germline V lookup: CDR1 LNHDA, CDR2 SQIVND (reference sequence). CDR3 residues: CASSLRAVYNEQFF. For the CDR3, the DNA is TGTGCCAGTAGTTTGAGGGCAGTATACAATGAGCAGTTCTTC.

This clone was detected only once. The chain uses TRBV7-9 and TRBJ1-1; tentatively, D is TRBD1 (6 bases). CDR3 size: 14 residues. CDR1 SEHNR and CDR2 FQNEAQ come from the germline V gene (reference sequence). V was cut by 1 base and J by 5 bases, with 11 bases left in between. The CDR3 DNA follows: TGTGCCAGCAGCTTAGAACAGGGTCGGACTGAAGCTTTCTTT. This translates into CASSLEQGRTEAFF.

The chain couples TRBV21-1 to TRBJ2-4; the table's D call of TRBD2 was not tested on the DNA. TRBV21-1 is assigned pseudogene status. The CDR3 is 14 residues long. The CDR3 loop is CAREAGLIRNIQYF. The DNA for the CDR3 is TGTGCCAGGGAGGCCGGATTAATACGAAACATTCAGTACTTC.

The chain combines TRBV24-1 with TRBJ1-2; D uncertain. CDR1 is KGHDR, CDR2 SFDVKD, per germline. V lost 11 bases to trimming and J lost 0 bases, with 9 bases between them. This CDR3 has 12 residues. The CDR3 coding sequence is TGTGCCATCCAGACGGCTAACTATGGCTACACCTTC. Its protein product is CAIQTANYGYTF.

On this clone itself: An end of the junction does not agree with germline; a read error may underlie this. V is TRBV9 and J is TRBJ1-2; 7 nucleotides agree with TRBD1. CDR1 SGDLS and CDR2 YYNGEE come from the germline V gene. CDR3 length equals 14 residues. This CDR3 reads CAISRGGNLDGYTF. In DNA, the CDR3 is TGTGCCATCAGCCGAGGGGGCAACCTTGATGGCTACACCTTC.

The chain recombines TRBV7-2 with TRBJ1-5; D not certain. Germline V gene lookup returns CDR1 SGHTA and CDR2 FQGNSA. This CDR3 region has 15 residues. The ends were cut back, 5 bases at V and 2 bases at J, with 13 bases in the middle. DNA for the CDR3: TGTGCCAGCAGCCCCGGCGGTCTTGGCAATCAGCCCCAGCATTTT. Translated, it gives CASSPGGLGNQPQHF.

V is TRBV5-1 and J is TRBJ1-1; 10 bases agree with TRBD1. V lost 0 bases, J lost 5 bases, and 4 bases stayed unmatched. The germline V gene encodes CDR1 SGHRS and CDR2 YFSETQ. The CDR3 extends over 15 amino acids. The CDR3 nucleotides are TGCGCCAGCAGCTTGGAGGGACAGGGGACGACTGAAGCTTTCTTT. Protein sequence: CASSLEGQGTTEAFF.

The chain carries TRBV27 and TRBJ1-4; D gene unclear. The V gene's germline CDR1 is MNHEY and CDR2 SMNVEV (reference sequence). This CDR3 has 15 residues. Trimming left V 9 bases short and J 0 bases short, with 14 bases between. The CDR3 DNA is TGTGCCAGTGCGCCGAGGGCAACAACTAATGAAAAACTGTTTTTT. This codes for CASAPRATTNEKLFF.

The DNA of the CDR3 is TGTGCCTGGAGTGTACCACTAGCTAGTCGCCCCCTCCCTAATGAGCAGTTCTTC. Residues: CAWSVPLASRPLPNEQFF. V gene TRBV30 combines with J gene TRBJ2-1, with D possibly matching TRBD2 (6 bases). V lost 0 bases, J lost 7 bases, and 25 bases lay in between. Per the germline V gene, CDR1 is GTSNPN and CDR2 is SVGIG (reference sequence). The CDR3 extends over 18 amino acids.

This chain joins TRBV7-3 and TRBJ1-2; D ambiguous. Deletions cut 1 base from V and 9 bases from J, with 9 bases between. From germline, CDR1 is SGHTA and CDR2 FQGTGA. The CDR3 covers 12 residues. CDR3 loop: CASSLIHRRYTF. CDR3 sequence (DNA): TGTGCCAGCAGCTTAATTCATCGCCGCTACACCTTC.

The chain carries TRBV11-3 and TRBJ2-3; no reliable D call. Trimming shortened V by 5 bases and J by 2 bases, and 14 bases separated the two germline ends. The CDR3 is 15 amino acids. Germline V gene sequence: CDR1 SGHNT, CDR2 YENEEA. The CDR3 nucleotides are TGTGCCAGCAGCCGGAGATCCGGGTCCACAGATACGCAGTATTTT. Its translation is CASSRRSGSTDTQYF.

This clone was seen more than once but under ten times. CDR3 in amino acids: CAIGGAGGSTKGTTDTQYF. The CDR3 nucleotides are TGTGCCATCGGGGGGGCAGGGGGTTCCACCAAAGGGACCACAGATACGCAGTATTTT. V is TRBV12-1 and J is TRBJ2-3; the D call in the table, TRBD2, was not verified against the DNA. TRBV12-1 is listed as a pseudogene. The CDR3 is 19 residues long.

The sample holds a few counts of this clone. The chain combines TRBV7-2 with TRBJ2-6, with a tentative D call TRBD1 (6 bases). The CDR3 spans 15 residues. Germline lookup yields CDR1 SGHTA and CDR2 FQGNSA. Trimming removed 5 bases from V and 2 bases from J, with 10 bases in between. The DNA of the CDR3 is TGTGCCAGCAGCCCTCACAGGGCTGGGGCCAACGTCCTGACTTTC. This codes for CASSPHRAGANVLTF.

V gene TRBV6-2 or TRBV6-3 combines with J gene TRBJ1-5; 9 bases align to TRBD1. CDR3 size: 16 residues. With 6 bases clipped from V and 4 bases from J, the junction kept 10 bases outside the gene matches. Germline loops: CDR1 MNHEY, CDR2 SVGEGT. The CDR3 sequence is CASSYDRDRVNQPQHF. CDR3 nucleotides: TGTGCCAGCAGCTATGACAGGGACAGGGTTAATCAGCCCCAGCATTTT.

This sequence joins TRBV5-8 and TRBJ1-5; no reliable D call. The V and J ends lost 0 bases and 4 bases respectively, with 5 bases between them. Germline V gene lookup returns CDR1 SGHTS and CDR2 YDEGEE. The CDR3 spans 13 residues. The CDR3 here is CASSLVENQPQHF. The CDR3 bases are TGTGCCAGCAGCTTGGTCGAAAATCAGCCCCAGCATTTT. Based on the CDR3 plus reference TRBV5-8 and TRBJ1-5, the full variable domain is EAGVTQSPTHLIKTRGQQATLRCSPISGHTSVYWYQQALGLGLQFLLWYDEGEERNRGNFPPRFSGRQFPNYSSELNVNALELEDSALYLCASSLVENQPQHFGDGTRLSIL.

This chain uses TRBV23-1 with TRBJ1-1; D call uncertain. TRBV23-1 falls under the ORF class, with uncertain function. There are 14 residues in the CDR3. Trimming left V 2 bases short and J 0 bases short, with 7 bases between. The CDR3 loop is CASSQIHMNTEAFF. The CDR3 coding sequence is TGCGCCAGCAGTCAAATCCACATGAACACTGAAGCTTTCTTT.

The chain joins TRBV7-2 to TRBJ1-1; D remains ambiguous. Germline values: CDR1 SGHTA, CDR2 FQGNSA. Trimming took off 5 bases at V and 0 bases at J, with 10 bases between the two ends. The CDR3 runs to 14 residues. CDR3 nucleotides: TGTGCCAGCAGCCTTAGAGATTTGAACACTGAAGCTTTCTTT. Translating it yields CASSLRDLNTEAFF. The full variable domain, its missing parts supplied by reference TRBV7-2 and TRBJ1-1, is GAGVSQSPSNKVTEKGKDVELRCDPISGHTALYWYRQSLGQGLEFLIYFQGNSAPDKSGLPSDRFSAERTGGSVSTLTIQRTQQEDSAVYLCASSLRDLNTEAFFGQGTRLTVV.

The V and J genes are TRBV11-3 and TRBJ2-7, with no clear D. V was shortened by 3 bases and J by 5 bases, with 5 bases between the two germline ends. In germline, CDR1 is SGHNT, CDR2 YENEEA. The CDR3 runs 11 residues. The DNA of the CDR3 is TGTGCCAGCAGCTTGGATAACGAGCAGTACTTC. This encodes CASSLDNEQYF.

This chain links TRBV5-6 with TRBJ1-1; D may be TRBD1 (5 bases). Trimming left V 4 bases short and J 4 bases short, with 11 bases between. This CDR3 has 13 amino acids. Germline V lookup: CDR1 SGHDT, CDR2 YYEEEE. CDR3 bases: TGTGCCAGCAGCAACGCAGGGTCCACTGAAGCTTTCTTT. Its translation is CASSNAGSTEAFF.

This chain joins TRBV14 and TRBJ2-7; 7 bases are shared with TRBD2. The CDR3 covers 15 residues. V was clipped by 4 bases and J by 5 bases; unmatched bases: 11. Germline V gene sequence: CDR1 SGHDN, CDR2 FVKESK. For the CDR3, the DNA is TGTGCCAGCAGCCCCTTTGGGAGGGACTTCCACGAGCAGTACTTC. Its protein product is CASSPFGRDFHEQYF.

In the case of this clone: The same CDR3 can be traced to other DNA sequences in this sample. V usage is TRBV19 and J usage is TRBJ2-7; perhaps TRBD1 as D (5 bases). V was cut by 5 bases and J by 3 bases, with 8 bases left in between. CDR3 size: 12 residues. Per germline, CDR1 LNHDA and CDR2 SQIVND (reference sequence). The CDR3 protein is CASSRQGYEQYF. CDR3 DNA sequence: TGTGCCAGTAGTCGGCAGGGCTACGAGCAGTACTTC.